This entry lists 9 T cell receptor beta chains sequenced from one sample in a study of blood T cell repertoires in COVID-19. Method: immunoSEQ multiplex PCR; TCRdb's copy keeps in-frame clones and lacks some. The sample yields just under 85,000 clones, 83% seen once. Sequencing was carried out using peripheral blood. The source of these receptors is a woman of 80 years or more with acute or convalescent COVID-19.

V and J are TRBV19 and TRBJ2-6; 11 bases fit TRBD2. Germline CDR1 LNHDA, CDR2 SQIVND (reference sequence). The J segment lost 0 bases and the V segment lost 3 bases, leaving 4 bases of the junction unmatched. This CDR3 is 18 amino acids long. The CDR3 is CASSIRLAGFSGANVLTF. The DNA of the CDR3 is TGTGCCAGTAGTATCAGACTAGCGGGATTCTCTGGGGCCAACGTCCTGACTTTC.

The chain couples TRBV11-2 to TRBJ2-1; a possible D gene is TRBD2 (7 bases). CDR3 length: 13 amino acids. CDR1 is SGHAT, CDR2 FQNNGV, per germline. With 7 bases removed from V and 6 bases from J, the gap between germline ends came to 13 bases. CDR3 protein: CASTPRGANEQFF. The CDR3 DNA reads TGTGCCAGCACCCCTCGGGGGGCCAATGAGCAGTTCTTC.

The chain has TRBV6-4 and TRBJ2-7; 7 nucleotides agree with TRBD2. Per the germline V gene, CDR1 is MRHNA and CDR2 is SNTAGT. The CDR3 runs 14 residues. The J segment lost 5 bases and the V segment lost 1 base, leaving 5 bases of the junction unmatched. The CDR3 loop is CASSDWGGAHEQYF. CDR3 DNA sequence: TGTGCCAGCAGTGACTGGGGAGGGGCCCACGAGCAGTACTTC.

This chain joins TRBV7-2 and TRBJ2-1; 7 positions match TRBD2. Per the germline V gene, CDR1 is SGHTA and CDR2 is FQGNSA. J gave up 0 bases and V 5 bases, and 4 bases lay outside the gene matches. The CDR3 has 15 residues. CDR3 bases: TGTGCCAGCAGCCGCGGGGGAAGCTCCTACAATGAGCAGTTCTTC. Translation: CASSRGGSSYNEQFF.

This sequence joins TRBV11-2 and TRBJ1-1, with TRBD1 matching over 7 bases. V gave up 5 bases and J gave up 4 bases; unmatched junction bases: 13. CDR3 length: 16 residues. The germline V gene has CDR1 SGHAT and CDR2 FQNNGV. The CDR3 region is CASSARVGQSGTEAFF. DNA for the CDR3: TGTGCCAGCAGCGCTAGGGTGGGACAGTCGGGCACTGAAGCTTTCTTT.

The chain links TRBV5-1 to TRBJ2-7, with a weak D call TRBD1 (5 bases). Looked up from germline, CDR1 is SGHRS and CDR2 is YFSETQ. The CDR3 extends over 13 amino acids. Trimming stripped 6 bases from V and 6 bases from J, with 16 bases between. DNA of the CDR3: TGCGCCAGCAACCAGGGTGATTTGGGCGAGCAGTACTTC. It specifies CASNQGDLGEQYF.

V usage is TRBV5-8 and J usage is TRBJ2-2, with 10 positions matching TRBD1. The CDR3 is 16 residues long. V dropped 4 bases and J dropped 5; count of bases not matched to a gene: 8. Germline lookup yields CDR1 SGHTS and CDR2 YDEGEE. CDR3 sequence reads: CASSQYPGQGTGELFF. For the CDR3, the DNA is TGTGCCAGCAGCCAGTACCCGGGACAGGGGACCGGGGAGCTGTTTTTT.

The chain is built from TRBV30 and TRBJ1-1; TRBD1 matches at 10 bases. Germline values: CDR1 GTSNPN, CDR2 SVGIG (reference sequence). V shed 7 bases, J shed 9 bases, and the junction held 8 bases outside the gene matches. This CDR3 is built from 12 residues. CDR3 residues: CAYNHDRGQAFF. The CDR3 DNA follows: TGTGCCTACAATCACGACAGGGGGCAAGCTTTCTTT.

The chain has TRBV18 and TRBJ1-6; no clear D. The germline V gene encodes CDR1 KGHSH and CDR2 LQKENI. CDR3 length equals 13 residues. Trimming stripped 4 bases from V and 9 bases from J, with 10 bases between. The CDR3 loop is CASSQPGISPLHF. For the CDR3, the DNA is TGTGCCAGCTCACAGCCGGGGATTTCACCCCTCCACTTT. The complete variable domain, with remaining parts taken from reference TRBV18 and TRBJ1-6, reads NAGVMQNPRHLVRRRGQEARLRCSPMKGHSHVYWYRQLPEEGLKFMVYLQKENIIDESGMPKERFSAEFPKEGPSILRIQQVVRGDSAAYFCASSQPGISPLHFGNGTRLTVT.